Listed below are T cell receptor beta chains from one sample, sequenced in a study of beta chain features in type 1 diabetes. Sequencing was performed with immunoSEQ multiplex PCR; in TCRdb, only in-frame clones are kept and a portion is missing. The sample lists 240,000 or so clones; over 65% were seen once. The sequencing input was naive CD4+ T cells from blood. These receptor sequences come from a man aged 25-45 years in good health. The CDR3 runs from the conserved cysteine through the conserved F or W. D genes are given only for firm matches. Size tells how often a clone was seen (once, few, many) or the class of an expanded clone, and some rows leave it out.

V	size	J	D	DNA	CDR3
TRBV9	.	TRBJ2-1	.	TGTGCCAGCAGCACCGCCGGCGGAGGCTACAATGAGCAGTTCTTC	CASSTAGGGYNEQFF
TRBV7-2	.	TRBJ2-3	TRBD2	TGTGCCAGCAGCTCATACGCTAGCGGGAGCACAGATACGCAGTATTTT	CASSSYASGSTDTQYF
TRBV5-1	.	TRBJ2-3	TRBD2	TGCGCCAGCAGCTTGCGCGGGAGTGAGGCAGATACGCAGTATTTT	CASSLRGSEADTQYF
TRBV25-1	.	TRBJ2-3	TRBD2	TGTGCCAGCAGTGAATGGCCGATGGTAGCGGGGGAAACAGATACGCAGTATTTT	CASSEWPMVAGETDTQYF
TRBV7-2	.	TRBJ2-6	.	TGTGCCAGCAGCTTCGAGGGTACTGGGGCCAACGTCCTGACTTTC	CASSFEGTGANVLTF
TRBV30	.	TRBJ1-1	.	TGTGCCTGGAGTGTAAGGAGGGGGACTGAAGCTTTCTTT	CAWSVRRGTEAFF
TRBV5-8	.	TRBJ1-4	TRBD1	TGTGCCAGCAGCCTGCAGGGGGCTTCGACTGAAAAACTGTTTTTT	CASSLQGASTEKLFF
TRBV11-2	.	TRBJ2-4	TRBD1	TGTGCCAGCAGCCTCCGTCCCGGGACAGGGGGCGCTTCCAAAAACATTCAGTACTTC	CASSLRPGTGGASKNIQYF
TRBV30	.	TRBJ2-1	.	TGTGCCTGGGAGCGGGCCCCCTACAATGAGCAGTTCTTC	CAWERAPYNEQFF
TRBV7-2	.	TRBJ2-3	TRBD2	TGTGCCAGCAGCTTCCTCGGACTAGCGGGGGTCACAGATACGCAGTATTTT	CASSFLGLAGVTDTQYF
TRBV5-1	.	TRBJ2-1	.	TGCGCCAGCAGCCCGGACATTAACTCCTACAATGAGCAGTTCTTC	CASSPDINSYNEQFF
TRBV5-1	.	TRBJ2-3	.	TGCGCCAGCAGCTTGAACCTGGGAGATACGCAGTATTTT	CASSLNLGDTQYF
TRBV14	few	TRBJ2-5	.	TGTGCCAGCAGCGGGGGAGGGACCCAGTACTTC	CASSGGGTQYF
TRBV6-5	once	TRBJ2-1	.	TGTGCCAGCAGCCGAGAGCCTGGCTCCTACAATGAGCAGTTCTTC	CASSREPGSYNEQFF
TRBV7-2	.	TRBJ2-7	TRBD2	TGTGCCAGCAGCCGGACTAGCGGGACCTACGAGCAGTACTTC	CASSRTSGTYEQYF
TRBV30	.	TRBJ2-5	.	TGTGCCTGGAGTGTACTTAGCCAAGAGACCCAGTACTTC	CAWSVLSQETQYF
TRBV2	.	TRBJ1-5	TRBD1	TGTGCCAGCAGTGAAGACCCGGACAGGGGTTTTAATCAGCCCCAGCATTTT	CASSEDPDRGFNQPQHF
TRBV9	.	TRBJ2-5	.	TGTGCCAGCAGCGTAGCACCGGGAGAGACCCAGTACTTC	CASSVAPGETQYF
TRBV5-1	few	TRBJ2-5	.	TGCGCCAGCAGCTTGTTCCTGGGGGAGACCCAGTACTTC	CASSLFLGETQYF
TRBV7-2	.	TRBJ2-5	TRBD1	TGTGCCAGCAGCTTAGGACCCACAGGGGGCGGAGAGACCCAGTACTTC	CASSLGPTGGGETQYF
TRBV30	.	TRBJ2-4	TRBD1	TGTGCCTGGAGTATACAGGGGGCGGCCAAAAACATTCAGTACTTC	CAWSIQGAAKNIQYF
TRBV2	.	TRBJ2-1	.	TGTGCCAGCAAGGCTCCCTACAATGAGCAGTTCTTC	CASKAPYNEQFF
TRBV5-1	.	TRBJ1-2	TRBD1	TGCGCCAGCAGCCCCGGGACAGGGGCTAACTATGGCTACACCTTC	CASSPGTGANYGYTF
TRBV6-5	once	TRBJ2-1	.	TGTGCCAGCACCACCTCGGGGGTATCCTACAATGAGCAGTTCTTC	CASTTSGVSYNEQFF
TRBV7-2	.	TRBJ1-1	.	TGTGCCAGCAGCTTCCGAGGTGGGGGCACTGAAGCTTTCTTT	CASSFRGGGTEAFF
TRBV10-3	.	TRBJ2-7	.	TGTGCCATCAGCCAAGGTATGGACGAGCAGTACTTC	CAISQGMDEQYF
TRBV30	once	TRBJ2-3	.	TGTGCCTGGAGTGTAGGACTCGCGGGAAGCACAGATACGCAGTATTTT	CAWSVGLAGSTDTQYF
TRBV9	.	TRBJ2-5	TRBD2	TGTGCCAGCAGCGTAGCGGGACTAGCGGAAGAGACCCAGTACTTC	CASSVAGLAEETQYF
TRBV11-2	few	TRBJ2-7	.	TGTGCCAGCAGCTTAGGACAGGTCTCCTACGAGCAGTACTTC	CASSLGQVSYEQYF
TRBV9	.	TRBJ1-2	TRBD1	TGTGCCAGCCACAGAATCAGGGACAGCACCCAATCGAGGGGCTACACCTTC	CASHRIRDSTQSRGYTF
TRBV5-1	.	TRBJ2-7	.	TGCGCCAGCAGCTTGTACAGGGAGCAGTACTTC	CASSLYREQYF
TRBV30	.	TRBJ2-1	.	TGTGCCTGGTCCAGACTGGGAAGGAATGAGCAGTTCTTC	CAWSRLGRNEQFF
TRBV7-8	once	TRBJ2-5	.	TGTGCCAGCAGTTACCTTCCGGGAGAGACCCAGTACTTC	CASSYLPGETQYF
TRBV5-1	.	TRBJ2-1	TRBD1	TGCGCCAGCAGCTTACAGCCCGGACAGGGTTCTAATGAGCAGTTCTTC	CASSLQPGQGSNEQFF
TRBV5-4	.	TRBJ2-1	.	TGTGCCAGCAATATTCGTGGCGAGTACAATGAGCAGTTCTTC	CASNIRGEYNEQFF
TRBV28	few	TRBJ2-7	.	TGTGCCAGCGGCAGGAACGAGCAGTACTTC	CASGRNEQYF
TRBV11-2	few	TRBJ2-7	TRBD1	TGTGCCAGCAGCAAATCTCCCGGGACAGGGAACTACGAGCAGTACTTC	CASSKSPGTGNYEQYF